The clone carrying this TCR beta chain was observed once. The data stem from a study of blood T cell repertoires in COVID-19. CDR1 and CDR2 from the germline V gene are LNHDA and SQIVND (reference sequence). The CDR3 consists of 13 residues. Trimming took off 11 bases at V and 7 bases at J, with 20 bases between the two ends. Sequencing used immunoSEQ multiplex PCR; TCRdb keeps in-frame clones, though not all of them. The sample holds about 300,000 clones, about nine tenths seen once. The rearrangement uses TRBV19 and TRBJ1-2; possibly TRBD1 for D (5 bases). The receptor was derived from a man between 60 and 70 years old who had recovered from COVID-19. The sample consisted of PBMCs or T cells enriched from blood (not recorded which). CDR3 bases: TGTGCCTCCGGGGAGGCAGGGACCTTTGGCTACACCTTC. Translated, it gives CASGEAGTFGYTF.